Sequencing of this T cell receptor (beta chain) was carried out in a study of T-cell memory formation after mild COVID-19. About the study: There were largely donor-specific TCR clusters. Study-level points and caveats: Cross-reactive memory seemingly joined, as some responding clones were found in pre-infection memory. The study found balanced CD4/CD8 in clones contracting day 15 to 85 and a CD4+ lean in later expanders.

A note on this clonotype: Its antigen is currently unknown. The junction and the germline gene differ at one end; a read error may be behind it.

CDR3 size: 14 residues. Germline loops: CDR1 MNHNY, CDR2 SVGAGI (reference sequence). 5'RACE with constant-segment primers built TCRalpha and TCRbeta cDNA libraries with UMIs. TCRdb re-derived calls from the 5' RACE reads in MiXCR, one entry per CDR3 protein. The table lists under 400,000 distinct CDR3 sequences, roughly 21% of them singletons. The chain is built from TRBV6-6 and TRBJ1-2, with 8 bases that match TRBD1. The receptor comes from an adult woman who had mild COVID-19 (a few samples of this study predate the infection). Cell type and time point are not known. The sample was PBMCs or a T cell subset sorted from them (not recorded which). The CDR3: CASSYFVGQEHSSF. CDR3 bases: TGTGCCAGCAGTTATTTTGTGGGACAGGAGCACTCGTCGTTC.